A single TCR beta chain is shown here with its context. Its antigen is unknown. Data came from immunoSEQ multiplex PCR; TCRdb stores just in-frame clones and leaves some out. The sample has about 18,000 clones; around 86% are singletons. This specimen belongs to a study of T cell therapy after organ transplantation. On the study more broadly: About 85% of the ten patients were clinical responders.

Time point in this sample: 20-29 weeks after completion of therapy. The germline V gene encodes CDR1 SGHTA and CDR2 FQGNSA. V lost 7 bases and J lost 5, with 11 bases in between. CDR3 length: 12 amino acids. This clonotype originated in a human patient who had received a solid organ transplant and had CMV disease. Some T cells may be supplied by the graft donor. This specimen was CD8+ T cells from blood, taken after autologous CMV-specific T cell therapy. The chain is built from TRBV7-2 and TRBJ2-5; TRBD2 might be the D (6 bases). The CDR3 DNA reads as TGTGCCAGCACCAAGGGGAGGGAGACCCAGTACTTC. Amino acids: CASTKGRETQYF. Drawing the rest from reference TRBV7-2 and TRBJ2-5, the complete variable domain is GAGVSQSPSNKVTEKGKDVELRCDPISGHTALYWYRQSLGQGLEFLIYFQGNSAPDKSGLPSDRFSAERTGGSVSTLTIQRTQQEDSAVYLCASTKGRETQYFGPGTRLLVL.